This entry lists 2 T cell receptor beta chains sequenced from one sample in a study of blood T cell repertoires in COVID-19. Libraries were prepared by immunoSEQ multiplex PCR; TCRdb keeps only in-frame clonotypes and omits some of them. The data show around 270,000 clones, roughly 90% seen once. The sequenced material came from peripheral blood. The receptors shown here come from a man in his forties or fifties with acute or convalescent COVID-19.

This chain connects TRBV10-2 to TRBJ1-4; maybe TRBD1 (6 bases). Per germline, CDR1 WSHSY and CDR2 SAAADI. This CDR3 is built from 15 residues. V was cut by 3 bases and J by 7 bases, with 15 bases left in between. CDR3 bases: TGCGCCAGCAGTGATTTGCGGGGGGCGAGTGAAAAACTGTTTTTT. Translation gives CASSDLRGASEKLFF.

This sequence joins TRBV2 and TRBJ2-7, with 7 bases lining up with TRBD2. This CDR3 is 15 amino acids long. CDR1 SNHLY and CDR2 FYNNEI come from the germline V gene. The V segment lost 6 bases and the J segment 1 base; nucleotides outside the gene matches: 9. CDR3 residues: CASRWEGLGSYEQYF. The CDR3 region has the DNA TGTGCCAGCAGATGGGAGGGGTTAGGGTCCTACGAGCAGTACTTC.